One and the same sample provided the 5 T cell receptor beta chains below, sequenced in a study of pediatric ulcerative colitis. Only in-frame clones appear in the TCRdb table, and some are missing; sequencing was by immunoSEQ multiplex PCR. The sample holds roughly 19,000 clones, 70% to 85% seen once. During colonoscopy, one to two rectal pinch biopsies were collected. The source material was gut tissue. These receptors came from a boy aged 10-17 years with moderate ulcerative colitis.

The J gene is TRBJ1-1, the V gene TRBV9; TRBD1 might be the D (5 bases). This CDR3 is built from 13 residues. CDR1 and CDR2 (germline): SGDLS, YYNGEE. Trimming shortened V by 6 bases and J by 4 bases, and 13 bases separated the two germline ends. Here the CDR3 DNA reads TGTGCCAGCAACTCTGGGGGGGGCACTGAAGCTTTCTTT. It encodes CASNSGGGTEAFF.

The rearrangement joins TRBV11-1 to TRBJ2-1; 7 bases map to TRBD1. Germline-derived CDR1 and CDR2 are SGHAT and FQDESV (reference sequence). Trimming took 0 bases from V and 12 from J; bases not matched to a gene: 2. The CDR3 totals 12 residues. The CDR3 loop is CASSLADRTQFF. In DNA, the CDR3 is TGTGCCAGCAGCTTAGCGGACAGGACGCAGTTCTTC. Using reference TRBV11-1 and TRBJ2-1 for the parts outside the CDR3, the full variable domain is EAEVAQSPRYKITEKSQAVAFWCDPISGHATLYWYRQILGQGPELLVQFQDESVVDDSQLPKDRFSAERLKGVDSTLKIQPAELGDSAMYLCASSLADRTQFFGPGTRLTVL.

The rearrangement links TRBV30 to TRBJ2-3; tentative D call: TRBD2 (6 bases). V dropped 0 bases and J dropped 4 bases, with 20 bases sitting between them. The CDR3 runs 17 residues. Germline CDR1 reads GTSNPN; CDR2 reads SVGIG (reference sequence). This CDR3 reads CAWSVGRVGGLADTQYF. In DNA form, the CDR3 reads TGTGCCTGGAGTGTAGGCAGGGTGGGAGGTTTAGCAGATACGCAGTATTTT.

The chain couples TRBV15 to TRBJ1-1; unclear D gene. The CDR3 runs 14 residues. Germline V lookup: CDR1 LNHNV, CDR2 YYDKDF (reference sequence). With 1 base removed from V and 4 bases from J, the gap between germline ends came to 10 bases. CDR3 in amino acids: CATSRVQWGTEAFF. The DNA of the CDR3 is TGTGCCACCAGCAGAGTTCAATGGGGCACTGAAGCTTTCTTT.

This clone showed up just once. The genes are TRBV6-6 and TRBJ2-5; 7 nucleotides line up with TRBD2. Germline V gives CDR1 MNHNY, CDR2 SVGAGI (reference sequence). There are 14 residues in the CDR3. Unmatched junction bases numbered 9, after V lost 9 bases and J lost 2 bases. The CDR3 DNA reads TGTGCCAGTCGCTTGGGCGGGGGACAAGAGACCCAGTACTTC. Translating it yields CASRLGGGQETQYF.